This T cell receptor (beta chain) was recorded in a study of T cell repertoires in cytomegalovirus infection. Study-level background: A matching HLA type, together with CMV infection, was signaled by public TCR beta signatures.

Regarding the study as a whole: Clonotypes of TCR beta that were HLA-C-restricted and CMV-specific dominated the ex vivo response.

From the reads, TCRdb called clonotypes with MiXCR, one entry per CDR3 protein. The repertoire holds hundreds of thousands of distinct CDR3 sequences, with approximately 6.7% as singletons. Regarding this clonotype: Its antigen is not known.

The V end was cut by 4 bases, the J end by 3 bases, with 13 bases between. CDR1 is DFQATT and CDR2 is SNEGSKA in the germline V gene (reference sequence). This CDR3 contains 15 residues. The chain carries TRBV20-1 and TRBJ1-6; the D gene is possibly TRBD1 (5 bases). This clonotype was sampled from a human donor in good health (CMV status not recorded). Some clones in this sample may be carry-over from other donors' samples. The sample consisted of PBMCs. The CDR3 DNA reads as TGCAGTGCTAAGGACCGGACACTCTATAATTCACCCCTCCACTTT. It specifies CSAKDRTLYNSPLHF.